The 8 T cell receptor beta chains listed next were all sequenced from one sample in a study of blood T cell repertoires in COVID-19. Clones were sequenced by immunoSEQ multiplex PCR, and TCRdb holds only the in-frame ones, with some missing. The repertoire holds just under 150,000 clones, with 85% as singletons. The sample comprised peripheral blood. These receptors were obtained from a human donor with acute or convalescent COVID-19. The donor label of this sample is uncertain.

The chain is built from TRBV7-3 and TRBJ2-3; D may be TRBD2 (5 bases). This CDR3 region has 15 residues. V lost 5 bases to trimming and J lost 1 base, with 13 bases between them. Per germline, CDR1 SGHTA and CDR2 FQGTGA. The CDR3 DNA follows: TGTGCCAGCAGCCGCGAGGGATATGGCACAGATACGCAGTATTTT. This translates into CASSREGYGTDTQYF.

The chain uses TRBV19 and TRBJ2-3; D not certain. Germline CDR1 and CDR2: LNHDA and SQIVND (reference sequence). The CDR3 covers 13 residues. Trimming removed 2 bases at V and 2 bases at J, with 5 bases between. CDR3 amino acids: CASSIQLTDTQYF. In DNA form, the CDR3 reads TGTGCCAGTAGTATACAACTCACAGATACGCAGTATTTT.

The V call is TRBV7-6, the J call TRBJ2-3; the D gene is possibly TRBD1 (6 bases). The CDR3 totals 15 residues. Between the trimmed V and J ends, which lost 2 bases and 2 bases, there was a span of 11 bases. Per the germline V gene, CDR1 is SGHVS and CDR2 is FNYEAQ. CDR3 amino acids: CASSLPGHITDTQYF. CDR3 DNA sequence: TGTGCCAGCAGCTTACCGGGACACATCACAGATACGCAGTATTTT.

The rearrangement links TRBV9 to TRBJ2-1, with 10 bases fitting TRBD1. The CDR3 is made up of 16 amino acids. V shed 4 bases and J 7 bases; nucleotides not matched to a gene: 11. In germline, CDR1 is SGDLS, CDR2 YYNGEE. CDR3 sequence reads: CASSLLDRGLSNEQFF. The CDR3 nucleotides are TGTGCCAGCAGCCTCTTGGACAGGGGGTTATCAAATGAGCAGTTCTTC. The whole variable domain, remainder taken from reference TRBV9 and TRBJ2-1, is DSGVTQTPKHLITATGQRVTLRCSPRSGDLSVYWYQQSLDQGLQFLIQYYNGEERAKGNILERFSAQQFPDLHSELNLSSLELGDSALYFCASSLLDRGLSNEQFFGPGTRLTVL.

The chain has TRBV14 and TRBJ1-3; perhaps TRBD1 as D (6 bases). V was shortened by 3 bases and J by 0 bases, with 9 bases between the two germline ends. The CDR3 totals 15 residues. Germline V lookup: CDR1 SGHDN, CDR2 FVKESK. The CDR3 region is CASSQTGFSGNTIYF. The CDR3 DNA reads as TGTGCCAGCAGCCAGACAGGATTCTCTGGAAACACCATATATTTT. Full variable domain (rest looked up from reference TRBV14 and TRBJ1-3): EAGVTQFPSHSVIEKGQTVTLRCDPISGHDNLYWYRRVMGKEIKFLLHFVKESKQDESGMPNNRFLAERTGGTYSTLKVQPAELEDSGVYFCASSQTGFSGNTIYFGEGSWLTVV.

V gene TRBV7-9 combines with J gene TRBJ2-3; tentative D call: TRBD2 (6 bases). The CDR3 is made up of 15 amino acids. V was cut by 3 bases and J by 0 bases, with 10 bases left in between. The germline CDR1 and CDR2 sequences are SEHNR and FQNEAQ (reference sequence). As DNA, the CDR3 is TGTGCCAGCAGCTTGCGGGGCACAAGCACAGATACGCAGTATTTT. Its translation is CASSLRGTSTDTQYF.

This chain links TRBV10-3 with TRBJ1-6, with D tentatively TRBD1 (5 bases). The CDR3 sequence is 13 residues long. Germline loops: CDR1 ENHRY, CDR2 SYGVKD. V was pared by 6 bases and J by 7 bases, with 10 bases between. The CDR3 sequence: CAIRGEANSPLHF. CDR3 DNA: TGTGCCATCAGAGGGGAGGCGAATTCACCCCTCCACTTT.

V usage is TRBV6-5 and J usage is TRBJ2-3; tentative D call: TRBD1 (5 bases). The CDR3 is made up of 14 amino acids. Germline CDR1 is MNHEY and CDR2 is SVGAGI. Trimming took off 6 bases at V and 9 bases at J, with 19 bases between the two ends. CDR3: CASRGLETPGTQYF. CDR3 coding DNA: TGTGCCAGCAGGGGGCTGGAGACCCCAGGGACGCAGTATTTT.